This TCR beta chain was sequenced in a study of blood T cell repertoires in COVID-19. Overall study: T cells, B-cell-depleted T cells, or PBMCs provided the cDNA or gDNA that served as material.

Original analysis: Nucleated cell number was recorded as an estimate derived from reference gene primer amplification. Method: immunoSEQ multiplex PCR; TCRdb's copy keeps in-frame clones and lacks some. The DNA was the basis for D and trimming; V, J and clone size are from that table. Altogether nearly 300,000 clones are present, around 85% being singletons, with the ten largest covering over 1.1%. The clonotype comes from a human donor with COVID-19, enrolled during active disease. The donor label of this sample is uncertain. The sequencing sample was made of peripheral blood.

The CDR3 nucleotides are TGTGCCACCAGTGATTACAGGGGTAGCAATCAGCCCCAGCATTTT. Protein product: CATSDYRGSNQPQHF. The V call is TRBV24-1, the J call TRBJ1-5; TRBD1 matches at 7 bases. Losses at the gene ends were 2 bases for V and 0 bases for J; bases not matched to a gene: 0. CDR1 and CDR2 (germline): KGHDR, SFDVKD. The CDR3 sequence is 15 residues long.